The rows below give T cell receptor beta chains drawn from one sample of a study of shared T cell receptors in the human thymus. Assay used: immunoSEQ multiplex PCR; TCRdb lists only in-frame clones, some missing. The sample comprises around 730,000 clones, approximately 83% of which are singletons, and more than 0.01% rests with the top ten. These data were also reused for a study on human thymus T cells.

The sample was thymocytes. These receptors came from a girl under three years old with a congenital heart defect. Both conserved end residues are part of each CDR3. The D gene is left open where the match is weak. Only some rows state a clone size, as once, few, many or a class for expanded clones.

v_gene	d_gene	j_gene	abundance	CDR3nt	CDR3aa
TRBV2	TRBD1	TRBJ1-5	NA	TGTGCCAGCAGTGAAGAATTTTTGACAGGGAATCAGCCCCAGCATTTT	CASSEEFLTGNQPQHF
TRBV9	TRBD2	TRBJ2-3	NA	TGTGCCAGCAGCGTAGATCCTAGCGGGGGGGGAGGCACAGATACGCAGTATTTT	CASSVDPSGGGGTDTQYF
TRBV9	TRBD1	TRBJ1-4	NA	TGTGCCAGCAGCGTAGCAGGGGGCGGTGAAAAACTGTTTTTT	CASSVAGGGEKLFF
TRBV15	NA	TRBJ2-2	NA	TGTGCCACCAGCCGAGGTGTTCGCGGGACGAACACCGGGGAGCTGTTTTTT	CATSRGVRGTNTGELFF
TRBV5-1	NA	TRBJ2-2	NA	TGCGCCAGCAGCTTGGACCCCCCTAGTGTACGCCCGAACACCGGGGAGCTGTTTTTT	CASSLDPPSVRPNTGELFF
TRBV7-6	TRBD1	TRBJ1-2	NA	TGTGCCAGCAGCTCCGTTCGACAGGGAGCCTATGGCTACACCTTC	CASSSVRQGAYGYTF
TRBV29-1	NA	TRBJ2-4	NA	TGCAGCGTTGTAGGTGGAGGGGAAGGGGGGGAGGCCAAAAACATTCAGTACTTC	CSVVGGGEGGEAKNIQYF
TRBV7-2	TRBD2	TRBJ2-1	NA	TGTGCCAGCAGCTTATTCAGGGCTAGCGGTTACAATGAGCAGTTCTTC	CASSLFRASGYNEQFF
TRBV30	NA	TRBJ1-3	NA	TGTGCCCTCCGAGACACTCCTGGAAACACCATATATTTT	CALRDTPGNTIYF
TRBV5-1	TRBD1	TRBJ1-1	NA	TGCGCCAGCAGGGGGACAGTGAACACTGAAGCTTTCTTT	CASRGTVNTEAFF
TRBV2	NA	TRBJ2-5	NA	TGTGCCAGCCAGAGGGTGACCCGGGCGTACCAAGAGACCCAGTACTTC	CASQRVTRAYQETQYF
TRBV7-9	NA	TRBJ1-2	NA	TGTGCCAGCAGCTTTTCTAAGGAAGGGGAGGATGGCTACACCTTC	CASSFSKEGEDGYTF
TRBV27	NA	TRBJ1-3	NA	TGTGCCAGCAGTTTATCGATGCCGGAGCCCTCTGGAAACACCATATATTTT	CASSLSMPEPSGNTIYF
TRBV5-1	TRBD1	TRBJ1-1	few	TGCGCCAGCAGCCCCTCCCGGGGGACAGCCATGAACACTGAAGCTTTCTTT	CASSPSRGTAMNTEAFF
TRBV4-1	TRBD2	TRBJ2-1	NA	TGCGCCAGCAGCCAAGTCAAGAGCGGGGGGAACAATGAGCAGTTCTTC	CASSQVKSGGNNEQFF
TRBV14	TRBD1	TRBJ2-1	few	TGTGCCAGCAGCCGGGAAGGGACAGAGTTCCACAATGAGCAGTTCTTC	CASSREGTEFHNEQFF
TRBV7-2	NA	TRBJ2-7	NA	TGTGCCAGCGCTGGGGAAACGCGGGCCTACGAGCAGTACTTC	CASAGETRAYEQYF
TRBV27	NA	TRBJ2-7	NA	TGTGCCAGCAGTTTATCACGGGGGGCTCAATCCTCCTCCTACGAGCAGTACTTC	CASSLSRGAQSSSYEQYF
TRBV5-5	TRBD1	TRBJ1-4	NA	TGTGCCAGCAGCTTGTGGGACAGGGGTTATGAAAAACTGTTTTTT	CASSLWDRGYEKLFF
TRBV15	NA	TRBJ1-2	NA	TGTGCCACCAGCCAGGGGCCCGATTGGGATGGCTACACCTTC	CATSQGPDWDGYTF
TRBV7-9	TRBD1	TRBJ2-7	NA	TGTGCCAGCAGCTTAGAACAGGGGGCCTCCTACGAGCAGTACTTC	CASSLEQGASYEQYF
TRBV10-3	TRBD1	TRBJ1-1	NA	TGTGCCATCAGTGACCTTCGCTACAGGGGGGTTATGAACACTGAAGCTTTCTTT	CAISDLRYRGVMNTEAFF
TRBV2	NA	TRBJ2-7	NA	TGTGCCAGCAGTGAACTAGGGGACGAGCAGTACTTC	CASSELGDEQYF
TRBV4-1	NA	TRBJ1-2	once	TGCGCCAGCAGCCAAGGAGGAGGCCCAGGCCCTTCACCAACCTTC	CASSQGGGPGPSPTF
TRBV5-1	TRBD1	TRBJ1-1	NA	TGCGCCAGCACCGCCGGACAGGCCCAGAACACTGAAGCTTTCTTT	CASTAGQAQNTEAFF
TRBV5-6	NA	TRBJ1-2	NA	TGTGCCAGCAGCTTGTGGGGGGATGGGGCATATGGCTACACCTTC	CASSLWGDGAYGYTF
TRBV19	TRBD1	TRBJ1-1	once	TGTGCCAGTAGTATTGAACAGGGGGCGTCTGAAGCTTTCTTT	CASSIEQGASEAFF
TRBV4-3	NA	TRBJ2-1	NA	TGCGCCAGCAGCCAAGAGGACTCGTACAATGAGCAGTTCTTC	CASSQEDSYNEQFF
TRBV5-6	NA	TRBJ1-5	NA	TGTGCCAGCAGCTTGGGGCGGCTTGATAGCAATCAGCCCCAGCATTTT	CASSLGRLDSNQPQHF
TRBV5-6	NA	TRBJ2-3	NA	TGTGCCAGCAGCACCGGAGCTGATACGCAGTATTTT	CASSTGADTQYF
TRBV6-5	TRBD1	TRBJ1-1	NA	TGTGCCAGCAGCGGACAGGGGAACACTGAAGCTTTCTTT	CASSGQGNTEAFF
TRBV4-3	NA	TRBJ1-1	NA	TGCGCCAGCAGCCAACCCTCCCGGAACACTGAAGCTTTCTTT	CASSQPSRNTEAFF
TRBV27	TRBD1	TRBJ2-6	NA	TGTGCCAGCAGGCCACTGGGACAGTTCAGCTCTGGGGCCAACGTCCTGACTTTC	CASRPLGQFSSGANVLTF
TRBV5-6	NA	TRBJ2-3	NA	TGTGCCAGCAGCTTTGGGGGGATCACTAGCACAGATACGCAGTATTTT	CASSFGGITSTDTQYF
TRBV11-2	NA	TRBJ1-6	NA	TGTGCCAGCAGTCGGAGGCAGCTCGATTCACCCCTCCACTTT	CASSRRQLDSPLHF
TRBV5-1	TRBD1	TRBJ1-2	NA	TGCGCCAGCAGCTTGGCGGAGGGGGACAGCCCTAACTATGGCTACACCTTC	CASSLAEGDSPNYGYTF
TRBV7-2	NA	TRBJ1-1	once	TGTGCCAGCAGCTTAGCAGGGGGAAACACTGAAGCTTTCTTT	CASSLAGGNTEAFF
TRBV28	TRBD1	TRBJ1-6	NA	TGTGCCAGCAGTTTTCGCTCGGACAGGGATAATTCACCCCTCCACTTT	CASSFRSDRDNSPLHF
TRBV4-3	NA	TRBJ2-3	NA	TGCGCCAGCAGCCAAGCTGATACGCAGTATTTT	CASSQADTQYF
TRBV7-2	TRBD1	TRBJ1-5	NA	TGTGCCAGCAGCTACGGGACAGTTAAGGGGAGCAATCAGCCCCAGCATTTT	CASSYGTVKGSNQPQHF
TRBV5-6	NA	TRBJ1-6	NA	TGTGCCAGCAGCTTGGACCCTCGACTGCGAGGTTCACCCCTCCACTTT	CASSLDPRLRGSPLHF
TRBV25-1	NA	TRBJ1-1	NA	TGTGCCAGCAGTGACCCCTCGATCGAGACTGAAGCTTTCTTT	CASSDPSIETEAFF
TRBV9	NA	TRBJ2-1	NA	TGTGCCAGCAGCGCCCGACAGACTGGGCCCAATAAGCAGTTCTTC	CASSARQTGPNKQFF
TRBV5-1	TRBD1	TRBJ1-4	NA	TGCGCCAGCAGCTTGGACAGGGGGGGTGATGAAAAACTGTTTTTT	CASSLDRGGDEKLFF
TRBV11-2	NA	TRBJ1-1	NA	TGTGCCAGCAGCTTAGGACTGGTAACTGAAGCTTTCTTT	CASSLGLVTEAFF
TRBV23-1	TRBD1	TRBJ2-7	NA	TGCGCCAGCAGTCAATCCGGCCCCCGACAGGGTGCCTACGAGCAGTACTTC	CASSQSGPRQGAYEQYF
TRBV4-2	TRBD1	TRBJ2-5	NA	TGTGCCAGCAGCCAAGATGGTCTAGGACAGGGGGGTCAAGAGACCCAGTACTTC	CASSQDGLGQGGQETQYF
TRBV7-6	TRBD1	TRBJ1-4	NA	TGTGCCAGCAGCCACGGGCGGGGACAGCTCTTGCAATCTAATGAAAAACTGTTTTTT	CASSHGRGQLLQSNEKLFF
TRBV4-1	NA	TRBJ1-6	NA	TGCGCCAGCAGCCAAGAGGGGGGGGATAAGCCCCTCCACTTT	CASSQEGGDKPLHF
TRBV7-3	TRBD2	TRBJ2-3	NA	TGTGCCAGCAGCCATTTTAGCGGGGGGCGGGGGACAGATACGCAGTATTTT	CASSHFSGGRGTDTQYF
TRBV19	TRBD1	TRBJ1-6	NA	TGTGCCAGTAGTATACAGGGGGAAAATTCACCCCTCCACTTT	CASSIQGENSPLHF